This T cell receptor beta chain originates from a study of CD8 T cells in Susac syndrome (dated by TCRdb to 2018 to 2020). As for the study more broadly: Whether CD8+ T cell activation and differentiation in Susac syndrome was antigen driven was tested using repertoire sequencing. Overall study outcomes, separate from this receptor: The number of individuals in the TCR sequencing and HLA analysis was acknowledged as relatively small.

Note on this clonotype: Which antigen it targets is not known. Base quality data are lacking; no much larger clone is found one base away.

RNA was extracted with the RNeasy kit and roughly 0.45 to 1 ug was reverse transcribed using random hexamers. The immunoSEQ multiplex PCR assay, which covers 54 Vbeta and 13 Jbeta segments, was used to amplify TCR beta CDR3 regions. PCR amplification bias was corrected by using a synthetic template baseline for primer optimization and computational correction. The original pipeline was this. Reads were annotated to V, D and J genes according to IMGT and were analyzed with immunoSEQ Analyzer, with only productive sequences retained. Clonality was calculated as one minus the Shannon entropy normalized by log2 of the number of productive unique sequences. For each patient and control, public and private clones were evaluated within the 100 most prevalent clones. Clones were defined as Susac-specific if absent from the healthy and MS cohorts, from 900 to 1,300 published viral clones and from other ImmuneACCESS disease sequences. The public reads were run again by TCRdb, first through fastp at Q25 and then through MiXCR, and only productive beta chains were kept. Each CDR3 protein appears once, grouped with its most common genes and DNA. The V and J calls, along with clone size, are taken from TCRdb and not from the paper's own processing. Recorded for this sample are under 350,000 distinct CDR3 sequences; around 90% of them occurred a single time. The ten biggest clones cover roughly 0.064% of the sample.

High-throughput TCR beta sequencing profiled peripheral blood CD8+ and CD4+ T cells from healthy donors, Susac syndrome patients and multiple sclerosis patients. The multiple sclerosis controls were treatment-naive patients whose relapsing-remitting disease, either stable or active, fulfilled the revised McDonald criteria. Bulk CD8+ and CD4+ T cells were purified by magnetic negative isolation, whereas CD8+ TEMRA cells were enriched by FACS. Blood was drawn into EDTA tubes, processed within 24 hours, and PBMCs were isolated by density gradient centrifugation. PBMCs intended for TCR sequencing were cryopreserved in liquid nitrogen and were subsequently thawed in a 37 degrees C water bath. A purity of at least 90% was achieved for sorted or isolated CD4+, CD8+ and CD8+ TEMRA cells. Material: CD4+ T cells from PBMCs. The TCR sequence derives from a human donor with multiple sclerosis.

The CDR3 reads CASRDWTGRDLGAFF. The nucleotides are TGTGCCAGCAGAGATTGGACAGGGAGAGATTTAGGAGCTTTCTTT. The chain couples TRBV6-5 to TRBJ1-1, with 8 junctional bases fitting TRBD1. The germline V gene provides CDR1 MNHEY and CDR2 SVGAGI. The germline V and J ends show losses of 6 bases and 10 bases respectively, and no gene match explains 16 bases of the junction. The CDR3 goes from the cysteine to the phenylalanine over 15 residues. CDR3 DNA is the only sequence kept; it has 45 bases, read in frame from the first base.